The 20 T cell receptor beta chains below all came from one sample that was sequenced in a study of blood T cell repertoires in COVID-19. The repertoire was sequenced with immunoSEQ multiplex PCR; TCRdb's copy has only in-frame clones and lacks some. In the table there are about 220,000 clones, 70% to 85% of which are singletons. The sequenced sample consisted of PBMCs or T cells enriched from blood (not recorded which). The receptor source for this set is a woman in her sixties or seventies who had recovered from COVID-19.

The chain carries TRBV7-9 and TRBJ1-5; TRBD1 aligns across 9 bases. V gave up 1 base and J gave up 2 bases; unmatched junction bases: 12. Germline V CDR1 and CDR2: SEHNR, FQNEAQ (reference sequence). The CDR3 runs 19 residues. CDR3 loop: CASSLDGTGLAIGNQPQHF. The DNA for the CDR3 is TGTGCCAGCAGCTTAGATGGGACAGGGTTAGCTATAGGCAATCAGCCCCAGCATTTT.

The chain links TRBV6-6 to TRBJ2-7; TRBD2 is a possible D gene (6 bases). CDR1 is MNHNY and CDR2 is SVGAGI in the germline V gene (reference sequence). The CDR3 has 16 amino acids. Trimming pared 1 base from V and 0 bases from J, leaving 13 bases between. This chain's CDR3 is CASSYFQTRSSYEQYF. CDR3 sequence (DNA): TGTGCCAGCAGTTACTTCCAGACTAGGAGCTCCTACGAGCAGTACTTC.

The genes are TRBV5-6 and TRBJ2-7; 9 bases fit TRBD1. This CDR3 comprises 14 residues. Germline loops: CDR1 SGHDT, CDR2 YYEEEE. With V trimmed by 6 bases and J by 5 bases, 9 bases remained unmatched. The CDR3 bases are TGTGCCAGCAACCCCATTGACAGGGGGGACGAGCAGTACTTC. Amino acids: CASNPIDRGDEQYF.

This clone was seen at least ten times. This chain uses TRBV7-2 with TRBJ2-2, with D tentatively TRBD1 (8 bases). This CDR3 contains 19 residues. Germline V lookup: CDR1 SGHTA, CDR2 FQGNSA. Trimming removed 4 bases from V and 0 bases from J, with 21 bases in between. The chain's CDR3 is CASSSRGAYRGTNTGELFF. CDR3 coding DNA: TGTGCCAGCAGCTCCCGGGGGGCCTACAGGGGGACGAACACCGGGGAGCTGTTTTTT.

V and J are TRBV4-1 and TRBJ2-1; 11 positions match TRBD2. The CDR3 loop spans 16 amino acids. V was pared by 1 base and J by 4 bases, with 3 bases of the junction left unmatched. Per the germline V gene, CDR1 is MGHRA and CDR2 is YSYEKL. The CDR3 DNA is TGCGCCAGCAGCCAAGCCCCTAGCGGGGGGTACAATGAGCAGTTCTTC. Translating it yields CASSQAPSGGYNEQFF.

This sequence joins TRBV7-2 and TRBJ1-2; D is ambiguous. V was trimmed by 5 bases and J by 3 bases, leaving 10 bases between them. The CDR3 consists of 13 residues. Germline V gene lookup returns CDR1 SGHTA and CDR2 FQGNSA. CDR3 loop: CASSEPPDYGYTF. The CDR3, as DNA: TGTGCCAGCAGCGAGCCCCCGGACTATGGCTACACCTTC.

J is TRBJ1-5 and V is TRBV7-2; D perhaps matches TRBD1 (5 bases). This CDR3 spans 15 amino acids. V was cut by 0 bases and J by 6 bases, with 12 bases left in between. Germline V gene data show CDR1 as SGHTA and CDR2 as FQGNSA. The CDR3: CASSLAAAGPQPQHF. As DNA, the CDR3 is TGTGCCAGCAGCTTAGCGGCAGCAGGGCCTCAGCCCCAGCATTTT. Full variable domain (outside the CDR3, taken from reference TRBV7-2 and TRBJ1-5): GAGVSQSPSNKVTEKGKDVELRCDPISGHTALYWYRQSLGQGLEFLIYFQGNSAPDKSGLPSDRFSAERTGGSVSTLTIQRTQQEDSAVYLCASSLAAAGPQPQHFGDGTRLSIL.

This chain links TRBV5-1 with TRBJ1-2; TRBD1 is a possible D gene (6 bases). Trimming pared 3 bases from V and 8 bases from J, leaving 14 bases between. Germline CDR1 is SGHRS and CDR2 is YFSETQ. CDR3 length equals 13 residues. CDR3 sequence reads: CASSSNRVFGYTF. CDR3 DNA sequence: TGCGCCAGCAGCTCCAACAGGGTGTTCGGCTACACCTTC.

The V call is TRBV6-5, the J call TRBJ2-7; possible D gene TRBD2, 6 bases. Trimming cost V 1 base and J 3 bases, with 13 bases left between them. CDR1 MNHEY and CDR2 SVGAGI come from the germline V gene. CDR3 length: 15 amino acids. This CDR3 reads CASSYYAGPDYEQYF. As DNA, the CDR3 is TGTGCCAGCAGTTACTACGCGGGACCGGACTACGAGCAGTACTTC.

This clone has a handful of counts. The chain uses TRBV11-2 and TRBJ2-5, with 7 bases matching TRBD2. Germline loops: CDR1 SGHAT, CDR2 FQNNGV. The CDR3 sequence is 14 residues long. The V gene end was trimmed by 7 bases and the J gene end by 10 bases; junction bases not matched to a gene: 15. The CDR3 sequence is CASKREPSLRGQYF. In DNA, the CDR3 is TGTGCCAGCAAGCGGGAACCTTCGTTGAGGGGCCAGTACTTC.

This clone has only one observation. J is TRBJ1-1 and V is TRBV27; no definite D call. The CDR3 is 14 amino acids. Germline CDR1 is MNHEY and CDR2 is SMNVEV (reference sequence). Trimming took off 1 base at V and 2 bases at J, with 8 bases between the two ends. CDR3 nucleotides: TGTGCCAGCAGTTTATATCGGGAAAACACTGAAGCTTTCTTT. This sequence encodes CASSLYRENTEAFF.

This clone was counted at least ten times. V gene TRBV7-9 combines with J gene TRBJ1-5, with TRBD1 matching 9 bases. CDR1 SEHNR and CDR2 FQNEAQ come from the germline V gene (reference sequence). The CDR3 consists of 16 residues. Trimming removed 4 bases from V and 6 bases from J; junction bases left unmatched: 10. CDR3 residues: CASSSARDRAPQPQHF. Written as DNA, the CDR3 is TGTGCCAGCAGCTCAGCCCGGGACAGGGCGCCTCAGCCCCAGCATTTT.

The chain couples TRBV5-6 to TRBJ2-3, with 9 bases lining up with TRBD1. The CDR3 runs to 15 residues. The germline V gene has CDR1 SGHDT and CDR2 YYEEEE. After removal of 0 bases from V and 5 bases from J, the junction contained 4 bases not matched to a gene. CDR3 loop: CASSLETGGKDTQYF. The CDR3 DNA follows: TGTGCCAGCAGCTTGGAGACAGGGGGGAAAGATACGCAGTATTTT.

The chain combines TRBV21-1 with TRBJ2-7; the table's D call TRBD2 went unverified against the DNA. TRBV21-1 is flagged as a pseudogene. CDR3 length equals 14 residues. The CDR3 sequence is CASSKVPSSYEQYF. CDR3 sequence (DNA): TGTGCCAGCAGCAAAGTTCCTAGCTCCTACGAGCAGTACTTC.

The genes are TRBV21-1 and TRBJ2-1; TRBD2, the D gene given by the table, was not confirmed from the DNA. TRBV21-1 is assigned pseudogene status. CDR3 size: 17 residues. CDR3 in DNA: TGTGCCAGCAGCTTACAGACTAGCGGGAGGGAGGATAATGAGCAGTTCTTC. Amino acid sequence: CASSLQTSGREDNEQFF.

This chain connects TRBV9 to TRBJ2-2; D not certain. The CDR3 contains 13 residues. The V end was cut by 3 bases, the J end by 6 bases, with 9 bases between. The germline CDR1 and CDR2 sequences are SGDLS and YYNGEE. CDR3 sequence reads: CASSARVAGELFF. The CDR3 DNA reads as TGTGCCAGCAGCGCCCGCGTGGCCGGGGAGCTGTTTTTT.

V usage is TRBV15 and J usage is TRBJ1-5; a possible D gene is TRBD1 (5 bases). Deletions cut 3 bases from V and 10 bases from J, with 19 bases between. Germline assignment: CDR1 LNHNV and CDR2 YYDKDF (reference sequence). This CDR3 comprises 15 residues. The CDR3 nucleotides are TGTGCCACCAGCAGGTCCACAGGTCCGGTCCGTCCCCAGCATTTT. Encoded protein: CATSRSTGPVRPQHF.

V is TRBV12-3 or TRBV12-4 and J is TRBJ2-5; D not certain. The ends were cut back, 3 bases at V and 5 bases at J, with 10 bases in the middle. This CDR3 has 13 residues. CDR3 amino acids: CASSFSPVETQYF. CDR3 bases: TGTGCCAGCAGTTTTTCCCCCGTGGAGACCCAGTACTTC.

The chain employs TRBV12-3 or TRBV12-4 and TRBJ1-2; 8 nucleotides match TRBD1. The CDR3 consists of 12 residues. Losses at the gene ends were 6 bases for V and 5 bases for J; bases not matched to a gene: 2. CDR3 DNA: TGTGCCAGCAGGGGACAGGAGTATGGCTACACCTTC. Translated, it gives CASRGQEYGYTF.

This chain connects TRBV5-4 to TRBJ2-1, with TRBD2 matching over 9 bases. V shed 6 bases and J 9 bases; nucleotides not matched to a gene: 16. Germline CDR1 is SGHNT and CDR2 is YYREEE (reference sequence). This CDR3 comprises 16 residues. DNA of the CDR3: TGTGCCAGCACCCCACGAGCCCCTAGCGGGGAGGGTGAGCAGTTCTTC. As protein: CASTPRAPSGEGEQFF.